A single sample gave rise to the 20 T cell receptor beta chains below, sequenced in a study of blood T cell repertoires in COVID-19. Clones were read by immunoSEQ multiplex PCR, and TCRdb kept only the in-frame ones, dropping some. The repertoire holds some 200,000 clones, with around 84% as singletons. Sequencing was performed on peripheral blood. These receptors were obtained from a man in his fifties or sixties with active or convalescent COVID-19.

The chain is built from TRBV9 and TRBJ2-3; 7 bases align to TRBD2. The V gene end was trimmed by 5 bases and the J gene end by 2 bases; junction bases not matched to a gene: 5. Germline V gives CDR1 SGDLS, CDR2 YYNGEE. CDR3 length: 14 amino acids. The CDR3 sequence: CASSQRGSTDTQYF. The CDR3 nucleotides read TGTGCCAGCAGTCAGCGGGGTTCCACAGATACGCAGTATTTT.

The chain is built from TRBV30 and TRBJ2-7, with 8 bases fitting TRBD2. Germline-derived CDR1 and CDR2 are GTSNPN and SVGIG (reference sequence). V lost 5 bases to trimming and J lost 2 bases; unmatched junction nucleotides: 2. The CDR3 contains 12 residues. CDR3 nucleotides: TGTGCCTGGTCTAGCGGGCCCTACGAGCAGTACTTC. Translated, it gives CAWSSGPYEQYF.

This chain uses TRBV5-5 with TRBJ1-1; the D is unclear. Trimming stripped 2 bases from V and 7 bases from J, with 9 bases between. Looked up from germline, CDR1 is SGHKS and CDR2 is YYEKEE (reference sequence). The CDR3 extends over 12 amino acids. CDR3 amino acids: CASSLAHREAFF. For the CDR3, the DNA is TGTGCCAGCAGCTTAGCGCACCGTGAAGCTTTCTTT.

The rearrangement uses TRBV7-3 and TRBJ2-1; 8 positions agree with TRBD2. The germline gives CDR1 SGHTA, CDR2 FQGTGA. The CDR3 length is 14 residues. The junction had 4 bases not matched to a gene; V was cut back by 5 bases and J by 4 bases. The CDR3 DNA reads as TGTGCCAGCAGCCAGACTAGCGCGTACAATGAGCAGTTCTTC. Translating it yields CASSQTSAYNEQFF.

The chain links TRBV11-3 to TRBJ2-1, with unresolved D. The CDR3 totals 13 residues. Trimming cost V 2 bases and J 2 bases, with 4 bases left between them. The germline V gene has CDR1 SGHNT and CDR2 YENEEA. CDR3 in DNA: TGTGCCAGCAGCTTAAACACCTACAATGAGCAGTTCTTC. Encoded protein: CASSLNTYNEQFF.

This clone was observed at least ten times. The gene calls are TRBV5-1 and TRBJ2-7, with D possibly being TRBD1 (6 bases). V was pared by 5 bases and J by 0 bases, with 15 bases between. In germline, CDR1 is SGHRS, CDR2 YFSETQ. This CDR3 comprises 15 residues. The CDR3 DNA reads TGCGCCAGCAGGGGGGCAGGGACCGTCTCCTACGAGCAGTACTTC. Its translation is CASRGAGTVSYEQYF.

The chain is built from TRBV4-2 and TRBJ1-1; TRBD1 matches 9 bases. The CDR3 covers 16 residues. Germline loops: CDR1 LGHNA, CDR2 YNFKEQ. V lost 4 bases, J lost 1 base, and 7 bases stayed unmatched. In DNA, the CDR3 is TGTGCCAGCAGCCCACAGGGGGCTTTGGAGAACACTGAAGCTTTCTTT. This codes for CASSPQGALENTEAFF.

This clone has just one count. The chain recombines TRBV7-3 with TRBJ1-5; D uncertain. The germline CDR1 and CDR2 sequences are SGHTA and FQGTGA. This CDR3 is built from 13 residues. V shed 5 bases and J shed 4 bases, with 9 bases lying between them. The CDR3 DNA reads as TGTGCCAGCAGCCTACGCCGAAATCAGCCCCAGCATTTT. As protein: CASSLRRNQPQHF.

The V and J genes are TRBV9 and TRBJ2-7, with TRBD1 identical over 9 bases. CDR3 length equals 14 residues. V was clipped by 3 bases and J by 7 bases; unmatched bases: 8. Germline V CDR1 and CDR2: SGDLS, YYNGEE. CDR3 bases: TGTGCCAGCAGCGCCGGGACAGGGCCGTTTGAGCAGTACTTC. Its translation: CASSAGTGPFEQYF.

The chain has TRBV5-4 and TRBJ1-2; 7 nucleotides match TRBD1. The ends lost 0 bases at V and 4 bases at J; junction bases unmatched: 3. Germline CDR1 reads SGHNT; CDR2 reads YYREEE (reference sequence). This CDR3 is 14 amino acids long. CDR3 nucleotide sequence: TGTGCCAGCAGCTTGGAAGGACAGGCCTATGGCTACACCTTC. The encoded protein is CASSLEGQAYGYTF.

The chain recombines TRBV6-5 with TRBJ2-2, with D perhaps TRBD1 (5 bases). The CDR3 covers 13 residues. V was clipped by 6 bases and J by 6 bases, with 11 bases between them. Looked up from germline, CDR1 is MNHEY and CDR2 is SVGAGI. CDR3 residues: CASRRGGSGELFF. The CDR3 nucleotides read TGTGCCAGCAGAAGGGGTGGGTCCGGGGAGCTGTTTTTT.

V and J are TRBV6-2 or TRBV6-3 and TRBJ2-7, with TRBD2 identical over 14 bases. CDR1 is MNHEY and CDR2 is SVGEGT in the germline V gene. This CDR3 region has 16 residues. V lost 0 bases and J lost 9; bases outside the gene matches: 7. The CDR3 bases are TGTGCCAGCAGTTACTCCGGACTAGCGGGGGGAGCCGGGCAGTACGTC. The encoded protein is CASSYSGLAGGAGQYV.

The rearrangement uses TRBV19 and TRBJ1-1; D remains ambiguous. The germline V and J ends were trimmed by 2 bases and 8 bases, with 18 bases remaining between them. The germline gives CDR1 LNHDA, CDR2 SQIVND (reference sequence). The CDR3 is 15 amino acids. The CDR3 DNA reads TGTGCCAGTAGTATAAATTATGGAGCAACGTTAGAAGCTTTCTTT. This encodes CASSINYGATLEAFF.

In nucleotides, the CDR3 is TGTGCCAGCAGCCACTACGTAGCGGGGGGCCGGGATGAGCAGTTCTTC. Encoded protein: CASSHYVAGGRDEQFF. The genes are TRBV4-2 and TRBJ2-1; 10 bases fit TRBD2. The CDR3 loop spans 16 amino acids. The V gene's germline CDR1 is LGHNA and CDR2 YNFKEQ. The trim removed 3 bases at V and 8 bases at J, leaving 10 bases unmatched.

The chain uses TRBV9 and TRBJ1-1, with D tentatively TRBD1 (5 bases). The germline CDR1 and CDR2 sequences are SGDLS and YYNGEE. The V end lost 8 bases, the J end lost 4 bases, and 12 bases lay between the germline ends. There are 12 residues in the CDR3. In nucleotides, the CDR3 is TGTGCCAGTGGCAGGGTCGTCACTGAAGCTTTCTTT. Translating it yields CASGRVVTEAFF.

The CDR3 sequence: CASSLGQGVSGGANVLTF. The CDR3 coding sequence is TGTGCCAGCAGCTTAGGACAGGGTGTAAGTGGTGGGGCCAACGTCCTGACTTTC. The V gene is TRBV7-9, the J gene TRBJ2-6, with 7 positions matching TRBD1. CDR1 and CDR2 from the germline V gene are SEHNR and FQNEAQ (reference sequence). The length of the CDR3 is 18 residues. Trimming cost V 1 base and J 3 bases; bases outside gene matches: 9.

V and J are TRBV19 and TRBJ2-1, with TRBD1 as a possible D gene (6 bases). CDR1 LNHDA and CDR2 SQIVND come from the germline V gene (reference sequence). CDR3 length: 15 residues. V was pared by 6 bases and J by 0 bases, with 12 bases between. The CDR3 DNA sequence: TGTGCCAGTAGCCCGACAGGCAACTCCTACAATGAGCAGTTCTTC. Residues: CASSPTGNSYNEQFF.

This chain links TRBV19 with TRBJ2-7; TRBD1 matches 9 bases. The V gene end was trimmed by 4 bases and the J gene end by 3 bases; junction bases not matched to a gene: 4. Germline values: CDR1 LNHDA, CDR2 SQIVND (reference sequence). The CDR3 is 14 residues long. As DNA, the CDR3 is TGTGCCAGTAGTACGGACAGGGGATTCTACGAGCAGTACTTC. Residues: CASSTDRGFYEQYF.

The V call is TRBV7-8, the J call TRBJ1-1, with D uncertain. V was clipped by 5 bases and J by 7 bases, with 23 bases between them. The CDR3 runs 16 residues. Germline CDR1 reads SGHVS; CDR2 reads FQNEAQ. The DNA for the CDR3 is TGTGCCAGCAGCCCTACCGCCCTACTGGGCGGAGGTGAAGCTTTCTTT. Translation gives CASSPTALLGGGEAFF.

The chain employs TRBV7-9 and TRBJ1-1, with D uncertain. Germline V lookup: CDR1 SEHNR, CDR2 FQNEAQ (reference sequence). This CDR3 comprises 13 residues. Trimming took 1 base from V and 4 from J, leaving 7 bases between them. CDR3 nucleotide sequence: TGTGCCAGCAGCTTAGGAACAGTCACTGAAGCTTTCTTT. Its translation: CASSLGTVTEAFF.